Sequencing of this TCR beta chain was carried out in a study of human T cells and chemical hapten exposure. Library construction involved attaching unique molecular identifiers to individual cDNA molecules, which allowed quantitative, reproducible TCR counting. From the RACE reads, TCRdb called clonotypes with MiXCR, one entry per CDR3 protein. The sample comprises tens of thousands of distinct CDR3 sequences, 9% to 12% of which are singletons, and around 1.5% rests with the top ten. The time point denotes: patch test 1, 2 weeks after DPC sensitization. Treatment: therapeutic diphenylcyclopropenone sensitization with weekly scalp DPC. Germline V lookup: CDR1 SGHRS, CDR2 YFSETQ. V shed 0 bases and J shed 5 bases, with 14 bases lying between them. The CDR3 has 15 residues. This clonotype showed up many times.

The input for sequencing was whole blood, taken in connection with sensitization to the hapten diphenylcyclopropenone (DPC). This sequence joins TRBV5-1 and TRBJ1-1; unclear D gene. This TCR was recovered from a woman between 45 and 60 years old with alopecia areata. Some clones in this sample may be carry-over from other donors' samples. The DNA of the CDR3 is TGCGCCAGCAGCTTGGCCCTCCCCCCTTGGACTGAAGCTTTCTTT. This gives the protein CASSLALPPWTEAFF.